The 20 T cell receptor beta chains given below trace back to one sample, sequenced in a study of blood T cells in healthy people across ages. For the second PCR, which ran for about 6 to 11 cycles, a sample-barcoded 5' primer and a J-beta primer mix were used. TCRdb ran MiXCR on the 5' RACE reads and lists one entry per CDR3 protein. This table has hundreds of thousands of distinct CDR3 sequences, around 50% appearing once. The sample consisted of blood. Receptor source: a middle-aged man in good health.

This clonotype has more than one count but fewer than ten. The genes are TRBV7-2 and TRBJ2-7; tentatively, D is TRBD2 (6 bases). CDR3 length: 16 residues. The ends were cut back, 1 base at V and 10 bases at J, with 23 bases in the middle. CDR1 SGHTA and CDR2 FQGNSA come from the germline V gene. The CDR3 region is CASSLGLAKPPGTQYF. The CDR3 bases are TGTGCCAGCAGCTTAGGGCTAGCGAAACCCCCGGGAACCCAGTACTTC.

The rearrangement uses TRBV7-2 and TRBJ2-5; D possibly corresponds to TRBD1 (5 bases). The CDR3 has 16 amino acids. Germline assignment: CDR1 SGHTA and CDR2 FQGNSA. V lost 6 bases and J lost 1, with 18 bases in between. In DNA form, the CDR3 reads TGTGCCAGCAGTCAAAGGGGATTAAACAGCCAAGAGACCCAGTACTTC. This sequence encodes CASSQRGLNSQETQYF.

The chain employs TRBV20-1 and TRBJ2-7; tentatively, D is TRBD2 (5 bases). The germline V gene has CDR1 DFQATT and CDR2 SNEGSKA (reference sequence). V was clipped by 2 bases and J by 3 bases, with 11 bases between them. CDR3 size: 13 residues. The CDR3 sequence is CSARNERDYEQYF. The CDR3 DNA reads as TGCAGTGCTAGAAATGAGAGGGACTACGAGCAGTACTTC.

The chain is built from TRBV5-5 and TRBJ1-5, with D possibly matching TRBD1 (6 bases). The length of the CDR3 is 15 residues. CDR1 is SGHKS and CDR2 is YYEKEE in the germline V gene (reference sequence). V was clipped by 4 bases and J by 0 bases, with 11 bases between them. CDR3 in DNA: TGTGCCAGCAGCCAGGACAGTAGTAGCAATCAGCCCCAGCATTTT. It encodes CASSQDSSSNQPQHF.

This rearrangement joins TRBV7-2 to TRBJ2-7, with TRBD2 as a possible D gene (5 bases). The germline V and J ends were trimmed by 1 base and 2 bases, with 12 bases remaining between them. Germline CDR1 is SGHTA and CDR2 is FQGNSA. This CDR3 spans 15 amino acids. CDR3 DNA: TGTGCCAGCAGCTTAGAAACAGAGGGTCCCTACGAGCAGTACTTC. Residues: CASSLETEGPYEQYF.

The chain is built from TRBV20-1 and TRBJ2-7; 9 bases agree with TRBD1. CDR3 size: 13 residues. With V trimmed by 6 bases and J by 4 bases, 7 bases remained unmatched. Germline CDR1 reads DFQATT; CDR2 reads SNEGSKA (reference sequence). The CDR3, as DNA: TGCAGTGCAAAGGACAGGGGTCTGTACGAGCAGTACTTC. It translates to CSAKDRGLYEQYF.

This chain uses TRBV5-1 with TRBJ2-6; D uncertain. With 4 bases removed from V and 0 bases from J, the gap between germline ends came to 11 bases. Germline CDR1 SGHRS, CDR2 YFSETQ. The CDR3 consists of 16 residues. The CDR3 DNA is TGCGCCAGCAGCATAGACGGTGACTCTGGGGCCAACGTCCTGACTTTC. Residues: CASSIDGDSGANVLTF.

This clonotype turned up a few times. V and J are TRBV7-4 and TRBJ2-3, with 8 bases matching TRBD2. V was pared by 3 bases and J by 7 bases, with 36 bases of the junction left unmatched. The CDR3 covers 24 residues. From germline, CDR1 is SGHVT and CDR2 SQSDAQ. CDR3 in DNA: TGTGCCAGCAGCTTCGTAAGGACGTGTTTCGGCCCCGGGGAGCACGGGACTAGTTCATATACGCAGTATTTT. Translation: CASSFVRTCFGPGEHGTSSYTQYF.

The genes are TRBV9 and TRBJ1-1; TRBD1 matches at 8 bases. From germline, CDR1 is SGDLS and CDR2 YYNGEE. J gave up 0 bases and V 2 bases, and 3 bases lay outside the gene matches. This CDR3 comprises 15 residues. The CDR3 DNA is TGTGCCAGCAGCGTCGGACAGGGTTTGAACACTGAAGCTTTCTTT. Protein product: CASSVGQGLNTEAFF.

This clonotype was observed at least ten times. J is TRBJ2-5 and V is TRBV6-2 or TRBV6-3; TRBD1 might be the D (5 bases). V was clipped by 8 bases and J by 7 bases, with 11 bases between them. The V gene's germline CDR1 is MNHEY and CDR2 SVGEGT. This CDR3 is 11 amino acids long. The CDR3 bases are TGTGCCAGCGAGAAGGGGATGACCCAGTACTTC. Its protein is CASEKGMTQYF.

This chain joins TRBV5-5 and TRBJ2-6; D remains ambiguous. V was cut by 0 bases and J by 1 base, with 8 bases left in between. Germline assignment: CDR1 SGHKS and CDR2 YYEKEE (reference sequence). The CDR3 runs 16 residues. In DNA form, the CDR3 reads TGTGCCAGCAGCTTGGACAGTGATTCTGGGGCCAACGTCCTGACTTTC. This codes for CASSLDSDSGANVLTF.

This chain connects TRBV27 to TRBJ2-5; a weak D match, TRBD1 (5 bases). The V gene lost 5 bases and the J gene lost 4 bases, with 11 bases spanning the gap. The CDR3 has 13 residues. The germline V gene encodes CDR1 MNHEY and CDR2 SMNVEV (reference sequence). CDR3 sequence reads: CASSPPGSETQYF. CDR3 coding DNA: TGTGCCAGCAGTCCCCCAGGGTCAGAGACCCAGTACTTC.

The genes are TRBV2 and TRBJ2-3, with 11 bases matching TRBD2. In germline, CDR1 is SNHLY, CDR2 FYNNEI. This CDR3 is built from 16 residues. Trimming removed 9 bases from V and 5 bases from J; junction bases left unmatched: 13. The CDR3 sequence is CASNTPGLAEIDTQYF. The CDR3 DNA reads as TGTGCCAGTAATACACCGGGACTAGCGGAGATAGATACGCAGTATTTT.

The chain has TRBV3-1 and TRBJ2-3; maybe TRBD1 (5 bases). Trimming stripped 1 base from V and 2 bases from J, with 16 bases between. The CDR3 is made up of 17 amino acids. From germline, CDR1 is LGHDT and CDR2 YNNKEL (reference sequence). The CDR3 here is CASSQARQITYTDTQYF. The CDR3 coding sequence is TGTGCCAGCAGCCAAGCCAGACAGATTACTTACACAGATACGCAGTATTTT.

V usage is TRBV7-2 and J usage is TRBJ2-7, with D tentatively TRBD2 (6 bases). V was clipped by 6 bases and J by 2 bases, with 14 bases between them. Germline assignment: CDR1 SGHTA and CDR2 FQGNSA. The CDR3 is 14 residues long. In nucleotides, the CDR3 is TGTGCCAGCAGGCCAGGGACGGGGGCCTACGAGCAGTACTTC. Its translation: CASRPGTGAYEQYF. Looking up the rest from reference TRBV7-2 and TRBJ2-7 gives the full variable domain: GAGVSQSPSNKVTEKGKDVELRCDPISGHTALYWYRQSLGQGLEFLIYFQGNSAPDKSGLPSDRFSAERTGGSVSTLTIQRTQQEDSAVYLCASRPGTGAYEQYFGPGTRLTVT.

The chain employs TRBV6-2 or TRBV6-3 and TRBJ2-7; 9 bases are a match to TRBD2. Germline loops: CDR1 MNHEY, CDR2 SVGEGT. After removal of 5 bases from V and 0 bases from J, the junction contained 8 bases not matched to a gene. The CDR3 runs to 16 residues. CDR3 in amino acids: CASSGLASESSYEQYF. DNA of the CDR3: TGTGCCAGCAGTGGACTAGCGTCAGAGAGCTCCTACGAGCAGTACTTC.

The rearrangement links TRBV5-1 to TRBJ2-3; D might be TRBD2 (5 bases). The germline CDR1 and CDR2 sequences are SGHRS and YFSETQ. Trimming stripped 6 bases from V and 0 bases from J, with 14 bases between. The length of the CDR3 is 15 residues. This CDR3 reads CASTQDSPSTDTQYF. The CDR3 DNA sequence: TGCGCCAGCACGCAGGACTCCCCTAGCACAGATACGCAGTATTTT.

This clonotype has only a few counts. The chain has TRBV4-2 and TRBJ1-4; D is unresolved. V lost 0 bases and J 0 bases, leaving 11 bases between the germline ends. The CDR3 contains 17 residues. Germline loops: CDR1 LGHNA, CDR2 YNFKEQ. CDR3 nucleotides: TGTGCCAGCAGCCAAGAATTGGCAGGCCCAACTAATGAAAAACTGTTTTTT. Residues: CASSQELAGPTNEKLFF.

V usage is TRBV20-1 and J usage is TRBJ1-5; 7 bases are shared with TRBD1. The CDR3 loop spans 12 amino acids. With V trimmed by 6 bases and J by 4 bases, 3 bases remained unmatched. Germline assignment: CDR1 DFQATT and CDR2 SNEGSKA (reference sequence). The CDR3 DNA follows: TGCAGTGCAACGACAGGGAATCAGCCCCAGCATTTT. It specifies CSATTGNQPQHF.

As DNA, the CDR3 is TGTGCCAGTAGTATAGATCCCGGGATATCTGAGCAGTACTTC. Translating it yields CASSIDPGISEQYF. The chain recombines TRBV19 with TRBJ2-7, with a possible D match to TRBD2 (5 bases). Germline V CDR1 and CDR2: LNHDA, SQIVND (reference sequence). This CDR3 has 14 amino acids. V was cut by 0 bases and J by 7 bases, with 13 bases left in between.